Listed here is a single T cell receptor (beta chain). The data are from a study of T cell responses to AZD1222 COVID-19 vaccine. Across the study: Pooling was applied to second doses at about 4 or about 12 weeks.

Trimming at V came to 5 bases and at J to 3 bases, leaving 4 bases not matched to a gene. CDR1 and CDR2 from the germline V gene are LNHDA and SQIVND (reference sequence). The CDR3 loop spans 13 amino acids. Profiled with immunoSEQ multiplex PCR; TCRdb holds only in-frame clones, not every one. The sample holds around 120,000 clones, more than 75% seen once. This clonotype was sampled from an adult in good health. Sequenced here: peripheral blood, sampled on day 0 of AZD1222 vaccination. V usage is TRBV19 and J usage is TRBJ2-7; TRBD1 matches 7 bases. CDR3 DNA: TGTGCCAGTAGTCCTGGACAGGACTACGAGCAGTACTTC. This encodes CASSPGQDYEQYF.